The 9 T cell receptor beta chains below come from one sample, sequenced in a study of T cell responses to AZD1222 COVID-19 vaccine. The repertoire was sequenced with immunoSEQ multiplex PCR; TCRdb's copy has only in-frame clones and lacks some. The sample has some 120,000 clones, approximately 90% seen once. This material consisted of peripheral blood, taken on day 0 of AZD1222 vaccination. The receptor set was obtained from an adult in good health.

The chain links TRBV7-2 to TRBJ1-4; unclear D gene. In germline, CDR1 is SGHTA, CDR2 FQGNSA. CDR3 length: 14 residues. V was clipped by 0 bases and J by 4 bases, with 6 bases between them. DNA for the CDR3: TGTGCCAGCAGCTTAGCCGCCTTTAATGAAAAACTGTTTTTT. This sequence encodes CASSLAAFNEKLFF.

As for this clone: Its ends do not fully match the called genes, so a read error is possible. The genes are TRBV7-7 and TRBJ2-2, with D possibly TRBD2 on 5 matching bases. Germline V lookup: CDR1 SSHAT, CDR2 FNYEAQ (reference sequence). CDR3 length: 15 residues. The CDR3 bases are TGTGCTAGCAGCCCCCGCGGGTACGGCACCGGGGAGCTGTTTTTT. Translation gives CASSPRGYGTGELFF.

The chain links TRBV7-3 to TRBJ2-2; D is unresolved. The CDR3 length is 14 residues. The germline V gene has CDR1 SGHTA and CDR2 FQGTGA. V was shortened by 5 bases and J by 5 bases, with 12 bases between the two germline ends. The CDR3 is CASSPFLVTGELFF. CDR3 bases: TGTGCCAGCAGCCCCTTTCTAGTTACCGGGGAGCTGTTTTTT.

The chain joins TRBV30 to TRBJ1-2, with TRBD1 identical over 7 bases. This CDR3 has 12 residues. Germline V gene lookup returns CDR1 GTSNPN and CDR2 SVGIG (reference sequence). Trimming took 2 bases from V and 9 from J; bases not matched to a gene: 6. CDR3 in DNA: TGTGCCTGGAGTAAACAGGGGTTAAGCTACACCTTC. Residues: CAWSKQGLSYTF.

The chain has TRBV6-1 and TRBJ1-3; D is ambiguous. V lost 3 bases and J lost 3, with 12 bases in between. The CDR3 totals 15 residues. The germline V gene encodes CDR1 MNHNS and CDR2 SASEGT. CDR3 in DNA: TGTGCCAGCAGTGAGGTTGGCCTGATTGGAAACACCATATATTTT. This codes for CASSEVGLIGNTIYF.

This chain connects TRBV27 to TRBJ1-4; the D gene is possibly TRBD1 (5 bases). This CDR3 region has 15 residues. Between the trimmed V and J ends, which lost 5 bases and 5 bases, there was a span of 15 bases. Germline loops: CDR1 MNHEY, CDR2 SMNVEV (reference sequence). In DNA, the CDR3 is TGTGCCAGCAGTCCCCTGCAGGGTGGGAATGAAAAACTGTTTTTT. Its protein product is CASSPLQGGNEKLFF.

V and J are TRBV3-1 (or the pseudogene TRBV3-2) and TRBJ1-6; unclear D gene. Per germline, CDR1 LGHDT and CDR2 YNNKEL (reference sequence). The CDR3 loop spans 12 amino acids. Trimming pared 0 bases from V and 13 bases from J, leaving 7 bases between. This CDR3 is CASSQDEGPLHF. The CDR3 coding sequence is TGTGCCAGCAGCCAAGATGAGGGTCCCCTCCACTTT.

The chain couples TRBV18 to TRBJ2-1; a possible D gene is TRBD2 (7 bases). CDR1 and CDR2 from the germline V gene are KGHSH and LQKENI. CDR3 length: 13 residues. Deletions cut 6 bases from V and 6 bases from J, with 12 bases between. CDR3 nucleotides: TGTGCCAGCTCTGGCGGGGGCCCCAATGAGCAGTTCTTC. Its protein is CASSGGGPNEQFF.

This clone was seen once. The chain joins TRBV24-1 to TRBJ1-5; D possibly corresponds to TRBD1 (6 bases). The V end was cut by 5 bases, the J end by 0 bases, with 10 bases between. From germline, CDR1 is KGHDR and CDR2 SFDVKD. This CDR3 contains 15 residues. CDR3 residues: CATSAGDNSNQPQHF. The CDR3 DNA sequence: TGTGCCACCAGTGCAGGGGATAATAGCAATCAGCCCCAGCATTTT.